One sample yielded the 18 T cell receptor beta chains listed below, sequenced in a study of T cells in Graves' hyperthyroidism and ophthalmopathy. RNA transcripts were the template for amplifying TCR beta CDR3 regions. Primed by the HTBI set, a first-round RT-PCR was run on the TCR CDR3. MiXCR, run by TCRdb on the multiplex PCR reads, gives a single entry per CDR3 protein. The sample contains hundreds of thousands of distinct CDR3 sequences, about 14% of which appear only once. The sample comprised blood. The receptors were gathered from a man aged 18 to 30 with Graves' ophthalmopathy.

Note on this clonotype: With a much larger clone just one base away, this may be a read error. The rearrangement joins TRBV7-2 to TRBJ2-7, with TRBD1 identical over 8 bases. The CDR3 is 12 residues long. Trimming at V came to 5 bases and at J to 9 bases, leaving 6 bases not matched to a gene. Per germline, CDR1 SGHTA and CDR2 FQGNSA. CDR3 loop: CASSLRTGRQYF. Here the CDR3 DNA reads TGTGCCAGCAGCCTCCGGACAGGGAGGCAGTACTTC. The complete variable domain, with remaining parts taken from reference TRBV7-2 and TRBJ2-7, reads GAGVSQSPSNKVTEKGKDVELRCDPISGHTALYWYRQSLGQGLEFLIYFQGNSAPDKSGLPSDRFSAERTGGSVSTLTIQRTQQEDSAVYLCASSLRTGRQYFGPGTRLTVT.

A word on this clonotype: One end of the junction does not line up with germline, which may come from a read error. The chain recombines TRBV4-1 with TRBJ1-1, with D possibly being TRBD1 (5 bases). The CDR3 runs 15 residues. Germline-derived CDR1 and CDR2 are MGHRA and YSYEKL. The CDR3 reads CASSHNSGLNTKAFF. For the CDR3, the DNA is TGCGCCAGCAGCCATAACTCAGGGTTGAACACTAAAGCTTTCTTT.

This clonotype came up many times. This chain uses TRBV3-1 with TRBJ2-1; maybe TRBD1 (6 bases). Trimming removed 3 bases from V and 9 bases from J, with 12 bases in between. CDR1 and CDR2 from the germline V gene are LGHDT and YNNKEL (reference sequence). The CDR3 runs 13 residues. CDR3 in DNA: TGTGCCAGCAGCCAGAACAGGGTTGGTGAGCAGTTCTTC. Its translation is CASSQNRVGEQFF.

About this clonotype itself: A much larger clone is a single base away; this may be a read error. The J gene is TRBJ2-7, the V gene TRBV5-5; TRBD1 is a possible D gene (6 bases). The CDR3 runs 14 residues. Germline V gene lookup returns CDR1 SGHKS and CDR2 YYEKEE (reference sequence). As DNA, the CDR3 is TGTGCCAGCACCGAGTGGGACAACAACTACGGGCAGTACTTC. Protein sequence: CASTEWDNNYGQYF.

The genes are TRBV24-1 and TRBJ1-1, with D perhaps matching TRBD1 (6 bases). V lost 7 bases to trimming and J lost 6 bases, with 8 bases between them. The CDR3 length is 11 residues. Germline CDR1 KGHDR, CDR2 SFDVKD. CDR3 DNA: TGTGCCACCAGAGAGGGGGCTGAAGCTTTCTTT. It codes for CATREGAEAFF.

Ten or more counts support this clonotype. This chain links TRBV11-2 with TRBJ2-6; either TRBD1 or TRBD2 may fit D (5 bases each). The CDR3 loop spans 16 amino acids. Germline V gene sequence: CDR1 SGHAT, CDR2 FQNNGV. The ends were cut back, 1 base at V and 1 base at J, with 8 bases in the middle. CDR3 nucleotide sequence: TGTGCCAGCAGCTTAGTTTGGGGGTCTGGGGCCAACGTCCTGACTTTC. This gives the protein CASSLVWGSGANVLTF.

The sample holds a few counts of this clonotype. The CDR3 here is CAIISRGCNQPQHF. CDR3 DNA sequence: TGTGCCATCATCTCCCGGGGCTGCAATCAGCCCCAGCATTTT. This chain connects TRBV27 to TRBJ1-5, with D possibly being TRBD1 (5 bases). Looked up from germline, CDR1 is MNHEY and CDR2 is SMNVEV (reference sequence). V lost 10 bases and J lost 2, with 15 bases in between. This CDR3 is built from 14 residues.

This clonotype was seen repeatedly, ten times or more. CDR3 nucleotides: TGTGCCAGCAGTTACATCGGGGGGGGAGGGACCTACGAGCAGTACTTC. Translation: CASSYIGGGGTYEQYF. V and J are TRBV6-5 and TRBJ2-7; 8 positions agree with TRBD2. The CDR3 is 16 amino acids. V lost 2 bases, J lost 2 bases, and 8 bases stayed unmatched. CDR1 is MNHEY, CDR2 SVGAGI, per germline.

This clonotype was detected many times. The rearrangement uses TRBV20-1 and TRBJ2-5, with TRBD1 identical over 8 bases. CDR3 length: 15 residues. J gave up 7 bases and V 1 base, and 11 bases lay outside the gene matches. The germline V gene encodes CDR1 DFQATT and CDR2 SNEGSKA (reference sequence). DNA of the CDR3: TGCAGTGCTAGAGCTCAGGGGGCGCCGAGGGGGACCCAGTACTTC. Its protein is CSARAQGAPRGTQYF.

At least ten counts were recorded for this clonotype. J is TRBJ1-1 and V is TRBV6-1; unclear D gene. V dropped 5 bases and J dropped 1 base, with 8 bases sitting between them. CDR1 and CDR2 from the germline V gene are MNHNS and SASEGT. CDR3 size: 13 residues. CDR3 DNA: TGTGCCAGCAGTTTTAAGGGGAACACTGAAGCTTTCTTT. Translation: CASSFKGNTEAFF.

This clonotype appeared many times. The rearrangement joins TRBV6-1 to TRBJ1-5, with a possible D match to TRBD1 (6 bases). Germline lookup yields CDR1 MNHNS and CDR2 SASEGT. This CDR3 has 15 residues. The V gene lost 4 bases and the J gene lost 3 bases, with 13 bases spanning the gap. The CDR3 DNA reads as TGTGCCAGCAGTGCGAATTGGGGGCCCAATCAGCCCCAGCATTTT. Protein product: CASSANWGPNQPQHF.

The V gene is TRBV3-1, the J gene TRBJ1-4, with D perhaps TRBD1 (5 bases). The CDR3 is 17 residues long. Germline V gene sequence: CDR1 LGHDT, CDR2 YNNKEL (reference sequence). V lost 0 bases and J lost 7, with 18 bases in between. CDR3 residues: CASSQDYPGAGGEKLFF. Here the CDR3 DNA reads TGTGCCAGCAGCCAAGACTATCCCGGGGCAGGTGGTGAAAAACTGTTTTTT.

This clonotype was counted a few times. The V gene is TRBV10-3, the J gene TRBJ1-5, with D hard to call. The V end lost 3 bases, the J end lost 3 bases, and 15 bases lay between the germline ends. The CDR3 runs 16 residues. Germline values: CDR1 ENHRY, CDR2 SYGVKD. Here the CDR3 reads CAISENLGQINQPQHF. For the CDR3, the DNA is TGTGCCATCAGTGAAAATCTAGGGCAGATCAATCAGCCCCAGCATTTT.

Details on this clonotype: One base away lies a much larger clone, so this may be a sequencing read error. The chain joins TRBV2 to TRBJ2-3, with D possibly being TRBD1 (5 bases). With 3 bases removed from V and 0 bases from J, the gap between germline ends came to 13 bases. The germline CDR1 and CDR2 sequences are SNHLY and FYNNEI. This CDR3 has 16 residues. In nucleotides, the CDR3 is TGTGCCAGCAGTGATCCACAGGAGACTAGCACAGATACGCAGTATTTT. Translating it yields CASSDPQETSTDTQYF.

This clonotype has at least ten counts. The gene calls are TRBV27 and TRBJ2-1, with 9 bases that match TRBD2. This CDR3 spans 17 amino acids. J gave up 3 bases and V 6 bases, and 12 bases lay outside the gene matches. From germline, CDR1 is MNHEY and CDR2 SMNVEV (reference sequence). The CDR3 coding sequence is TGTGCCAGCAGCCCTCTCGTGGCGGGAGGGTTCTACAATGAGCAGTTCTTC. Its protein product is CASSPLVAGGFYNEQFF.

As DNA, the CDR3 is TGTGCCAGCGCGTTGGGGACAGGCGGGACCGGGGAGCTGTTTTTT. Its protein product is CASALGTGGTGELFF. The rearrangement uses TRBV11-2 and TRBJ2-2; the match to TRBD1 covers 8 bases. The germline gives CDR1 SGHAT, CDR2 FQNNGV. The V gene end was trimmed by 8 bases and the J gene end by 5 bases; junction bases not matched to a gene: 10. The CDR3 is made up of 15 amino acids.

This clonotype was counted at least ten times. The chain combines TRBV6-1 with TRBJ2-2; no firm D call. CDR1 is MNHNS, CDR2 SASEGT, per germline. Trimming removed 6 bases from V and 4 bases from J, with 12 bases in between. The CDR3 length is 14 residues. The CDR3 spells CASSLGPGTGELFF. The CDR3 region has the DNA TGTGCCAGCAGCCTCGGCCCGGGCACCGGGGAGCTGTTTTTT.

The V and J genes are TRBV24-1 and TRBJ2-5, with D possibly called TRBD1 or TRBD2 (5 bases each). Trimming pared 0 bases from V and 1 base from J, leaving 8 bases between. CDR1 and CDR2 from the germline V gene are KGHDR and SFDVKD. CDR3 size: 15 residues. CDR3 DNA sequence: TGTGCCACCAGTGATTTGGCAGGGACCCAAGAGACCCAGTACTTC. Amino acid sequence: CATSDLAGTQETQYF.